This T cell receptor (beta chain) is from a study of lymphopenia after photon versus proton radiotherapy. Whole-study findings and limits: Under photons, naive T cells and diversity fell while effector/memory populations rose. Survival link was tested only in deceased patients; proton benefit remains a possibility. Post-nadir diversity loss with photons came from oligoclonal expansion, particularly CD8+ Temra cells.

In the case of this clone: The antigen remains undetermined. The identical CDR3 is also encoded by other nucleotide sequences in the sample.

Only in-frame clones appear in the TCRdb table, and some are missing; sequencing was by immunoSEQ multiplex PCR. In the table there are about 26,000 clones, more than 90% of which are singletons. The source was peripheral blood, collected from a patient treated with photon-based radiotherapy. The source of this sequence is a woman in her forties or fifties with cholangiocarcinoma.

The CDR3 sequence: CASSRLAGGTYEQYF. In nucleotides, the CDR3 is TGTGCCAGCAGCCGACTAGCAGGGGGTACCTACGAGCAGTACTTC. This rearrangement joins TRBV5-6 to TRBJ2-7; D tentatively fits TRBD1 or TRBD2 (7 bases each). The CDR3 is made up of 15 amino acids. The germline V and J ends were trimmed by 4 bases and 2 bases, with 16 bases remaining between them. Germline V gene sequence: CDR1 SGHDT, CDR2 YYEEEE.